The rows below give T cell receptor beta chains drawn from one sample of a study of persistence of HIV-infected CD4 T cells. Their recognized antigens are unknown. Sequenced by immunoSEQ multiplex PCR; TCRdb stores in-frame clones only, minus some. The repertoire consists of approximately 44,000 clones, with 89% occurring once and the leading ten covering 0.95% to 1.1%. Source: CD4+ T cells sorted from PBMCs after 18-hour stimulation, taken from a patient who received antiretroviral therapy. The receptor set was obtained from an adult man with HIV who was CMV-seropositive. CDR3s include the opening cysteine and the closing phenylalanine or tryptophan. Fields, in order: CDR3 length, D gene, J gene, clone size, V gene, CDR3 protein, CDR3 DNA. The D gene is left open where the match is weak. Size tells how often a clone was seen (once, few, many) or the class of an expanded clone, and some rows leave it out.

cdr3_length: 14; d_call: TRBD1; j_call: TRBJ1-4; clone_size: .; v_call: TRBV18; cdr3_aa: CASSPGQGNEKLFF; cdr3_nt: TGTGCCAGCTCACCGGGACAGGGAAATGAAAAACTGTTTTTT
cdr3_length: 16; d_call: .; j_call: TRBJ1-4; clone_size: .; v_call: TRBV5-4; cdr3_aa: CASSLQHSATNEKLFF; cdr3_nt: TGTGCCAGCAGCTTGCAACACTCTGCAACTAATGAAAAACTGTTTTTT
cdr3_length: 15; d_call: TRBD1; j_call: TRBJ2-1; clone_size: .; v_call: TRBV15; cdr3_aa: CATSRARDRAYEQFF; cdr3_nt: TGTGCCACCAGCAGAGCCCGGGACAGGGCCTATGAGCAGTTCTTC
cdr3_length: 16; d_call: .; j_call: TRBJ1-3; clone_size: .; v_call: TRBV19; cdr3_aa: CASSPYSQAVGNTIYF; cdr3_nt: TGTGCCAGTAGTCCTTACAGTCAGGCAGTTGGAAACACCATATATTTT
cdr3_length: 16; d_call: .; j_call: TRBJ1-5; clone_size: .; v_call: TRBV5-5; cdr3_aa: CASSSKSAYSNQPQHF; cdr3_nt: TGTGCCAGCAGCTCGAAGTCGGCTTATAGCAATCAGCCCCAGCATTTT
cdr3_length: 17; d_call: .; j_call: TRBJ2-3; clone_size: once; v_call: TRBV10-1; cdr3_aa: CASSESLGGVSTDTQYF; cdr3_nt: TGCGCCAGCAGTGAGTCCCTGGGGGGCGTAAGCACAGATACGCAGTATTTT
cdr3_length: 16; d_call: TRBD2; j_call: TRBJ2-7; clone_size: .; v_call: TRBV5-4; cdr3_aa: CASSSGGGPRSYEQYF; cdr3_nt: TGTGCCAGCAGCTCGGGAGGGGGGCCCCGATCCTACGAGCAGTACTTC
cdr3_length: 14; d_call: .; j_call: TRBJ2-7; clone_size: .; v_call: TRBV7-9; cdr3_aa: CASSLSASSYEQYF; cdr3_nt: TGTGCCAGCAGCTTAAGCGCGAGCTCCTACGAGCAGTACTTC
cdr3_length: 15; d_call: .; j_call: TRBJ1-2; clone_size: few; v_call: TRBV21-1; cdr3_aa: CASSYRGGLLYGYTF; cdr3_nt: TGTGCCAGCAGCTACCGGGGAGGCCTACTATATGGCTACACCTTC
cdr3_length: 13; d_call: TRBD1; j_call: TRBJ1-2; clone_size: .; v_call: TRBV18; cdr3_aa: CASSPKDRDGYTF; cdr3_nt: TGTGCCAGCTCACCAAAGGACAGGGATGGCTACACCTTC
cdr3_length: 18; d_call: TRBD1; j_call: TRBJ2-6; clone_size: .; v_call: TRBV5-1; cdr3_aa: CASSSTGTGVPGANVLTF; cdr3_nt: TGCGCCAGCAGCTCAACCGGGACAGGGGTACCCGGGGCCAACGTCCTGACTTTC
cdr3_length: 14; d_call: TRBD1; j_call: TRBJ1-1; clone_size: .; v_call: TRBV2; cdr3_aa: CASSETGRNTEAFF; cdr3_nt: TGTGCCAGCAGCGAGACAGGGAGGAACACTGAAGCTTTCTTT
cdr3_length: 13; d_call: TRBD1; j_call: TRBJ2-7; clone_size: .; v_call: TRBV6-5; cdr3_aa: CAISGTGRNEQYF; cdr3_nt: TGTGCCATCTCCGGGACAGGGCGGAACGAGCAGTACTTC
cdr3_length: 15; d_call: TRBD1; j_call: TRBJ1-4; clone_size: .; v_call: TRBV7-8; cdr3_aa: CASSRDRGANEKLFF; cdr3_nt: TGTGCCAGCAGCCGCGACAGGGGTGCTAATGAAAAACTGTTTTTT
cdr3_length: 15; d_call: .; j_call: TRBJ1-1; clone_size: .; v_call: TRBV5-5; cdr3_aa: CASSTQGKLNTEAFF; cdr3_nt: TGTGCCAGCAGCACCCAGGGGAAATTGAACACTGAAGCTTTCTTT
cdr3_length: 13; d_call: .; j_call: TRBJ2-7; clone_size: .; v_call: TRBV29-1; cdr3_aa: CSVVSGFSYEQYF; cdr3_nt: TGCAGCGTTGTTTCGGGGTTCTCCTACGAGCAGTACTTC
cdr3_length: 16; d_call: TRBD1; j_call: TRBJ1-5; clone_size: .; v_call: TRBV7-9; cdr3_aa: CASSLGTGGPNQPQHF; cdr3_nt: TGTGCCAGCAGCCTAGGGACAGGAGGGCCTAATCAGCCCCAGCATTTT
cdr3_length: 14; d_call: .; j_call: TRBJ1-4; clone_size: .; v_call: TRBV6-5; cdr3_aa: CASRRPAGDEKLFF; cdr3_nt: TGTGCCAGCAGACGTCCCGCGGGGGATGAAAAACTGTTTTTT
cdr3_length: 15; d_call: .; j_call: TRBJ2-2; clone_size: .; v_call: TRBV6-5; cdr3_aa: CALRSGTANTGELFF; cdr3_nt: TGTGCCCTCAGGAGCGGGACAGCCAACACCGGGGAGCTGTTTTTT
cdr3_length: 16; d_call: TRBD1; j_call: TRBJ1-2; clone_size: .; v_call: TRBV9; cdr3_aa: CASSVMRGRLLGGYTF; cdr3_nt: TGTGCCAGCAGCGTTATGAGGGGGCGCTTGCTTGGAGGCTACACCTTC
cdr3_length: 15; d_call: .; j_call: TRBJ2-2; clone_size: .; v_call: TRBV7-6; cdr3_aa: CASSAQGSGTGELFF; cdr3_nt: TGTGCCAGCAGCGCACAGGGTTCTGGGACCGGGGAGCTGTTTTTT
cdr3_length: 12; d_call: .; j_call: TRBJ1-5; clone_size: .; v_call: TRBV28; cdr3_aa: CASSPINQPQHF; cdr3_nt: TGTGCCAGCAGCCCCATCAATCAGCCCCAGCATTTT
cdr3_length: 14; d_call: .; j_call: TRBJ1-1; clone_size: .; v_call: TRBV3-1/TRBV3-2; cdr3_aa: CASSPRDMNTEAFF; cdr3_nt: TGTGCCAGCAGCCCAAGGGACATGAACACTGAAGCTTTCTTT
cdr3_length: 15; d_call: .; j_call: TRBJ1-5; clone_size: .; v_call: TRBV28; cdr3_aa: CASSTLSGFNQPQHF; cdr3_nt: TGTGCCAGCAGCACCCTTTCGGGCTTCAATCAGCCCCAGCATTTT
cdr3_length: 12; d_call: .; j_call: TRBJ2-7; clone_size: .; v_call: TRBV6-6; cdr3_aa: CASSGTSYEQYF; cdr3_nt: TGTGCCAGCAGCGGGACCTCCTACGAGCAGTACTTC
cdr3_length: 13; d_call: .; j_call: TRBJ2-1; clone_size: .; v_call: TRBV5-4; cdr3_aa: CASSFFSYNEQFF; cdr3_nt: TGTGCCAGCAGCTTCTTCTCCTACAATGAGCAGTTCTTC
cdr3_length: 13; d_call: .; j_call: TRBJ1-1; clone_size: .; v_call: TRBV11-3; cdr3_aa: CASSLMGGTEAFF; cdr3_nt: TGTGCCAGCAGCTTAATGGGGGGCACTGAAGCTTTCTTT
cdr3_length: 14; d_call: .; j_call: TRBJ2-7; clone_size: .; v_call: TRBV28; cdr3_aa: CASSLGGARYEQYF; cdr3_nt: TGTGCCAGCAGTTTGGGGGGGGCTCGGTACGAGCAGTACTTC
cdr3_length: 15; d_call: .; j_call: TRBJ2-7; clone_size: .; v_call: TRBV7-9; cdr3_aa: CASSRTSAGSYEQYF; cdr3_nt: TGTGCCAGCAGTCGAACTTCTGCGGGATCCTACGAGCAGTACTTC
cdr3_length: 13; d_call: TRBD1; j_call: TRBJ2-7; clone_size: .; v_call: TRBV28; cdr3_aa: CATRGTAIYEQYF; cdr3_nt: TGTGCCACCAGGGGGACAGCTATCTACGAGCAGTACTTC
cdr3_length: 12; d_call: .; j_call: TRBJ2-3; clone_size: .; v_call: TRBV29-1; cdr3_aa: CSGGRGTDTQYF; cdr3_nt: TGCAGCGGAGGACGGGGCACAGATACGCAGTATTTT
cdr3_length: 14; d_call: .; j_call: TRBJ1-5; clone_size: few; v_call: TRBV10-1; cdr3_aa: CASSDSPGGQPQHF; cdr3_nt: TGCGCCAGCAGTGACAGCCCGGGTGGTCAGCCCCAGCATTTT
cdr3_length: 15; d_call: TRBD2; j_call: TRBJ2-3; clone_size: once; v_call: TRBV2; cdr3_aa: CATRTSGGAADTQYF; cdr3_nt: TGTGCCACCCGGACTAGCGGGGGGGCCGCAGATACGCAGTATTTT
cdr3_length: 11; d_call: .; j_call: TRBJ2-1; clone_size: once; v_call: TRBV24-1; cdr3_aa: CATGGINEQFF; cdr3_nt: TGTGCCACAGGGGGTATCAATGAGCAGTTCTTC
cdr3_length: 13; d_call: .; j_call: TRBJ1-2; clone_size: once; v_call: TRBV2; cdr3_aa: CASSSQGLTGYTF; cdr3_nt: TGTGCCAGCAGTTCGCAGGGTCTGACTGGCTACACCTTC
cdr3_length: 15; d_call: TRBD1; j_call: TRBJ1-2; clone_size: .; v_call: TRBV7-8; cdr3_aa: CASSPGTGPSYGYTF; cdr3_nt: TGTGCCAGCAGCCCGGGGACAGGCCCATCCTATGGCTACACCTTC
cdr3_length: 17; d_call: .; j_call: TRBJ1-1; clone_size: .; v_call: TRBV6-6; cdr3_aa: CASSPGQGRVVYTEAFF; cdr3_nt: TGTGCCAGCAGTCCCGGGCAGGGGAGAGTGGTGTATACTGAAGCTTTCTTT
cdr3_length: 16; d_call: TRBD1; j_call: TRBJ2-7; clone_size: .; v_call: TRBV28; cdr3_aa: CASRDSPGQGSYEQYF; cdr3_nt: TGTGCCAGCCGAGACTCGCCGGGACAGGGGTCCTACGAGCAGTACTTC
cdr3_length: 16; d_call: .; j_call: TRBJ2-4; clone_size: .; v_call: TRBV24-1; cdr3_aa: CATSDGGVLAKNIQYF; cdr3_nt: TGTGCCACCAGTGATGGAGGGGTCCTAGCCAAAAACATTCAGTACTTC
cdr3_length: 13; d_call: .; j_call: TRBJ2-1; clone_size: .; v_call: TRBV7-2; cdr3_aa: CASSSWGALEQFF; cdr3_nt: TGTGCCAGCAGCTCTTGGGGGGCGCTTGAGCAGTTCTTC
cdr3_length: 16; d_call: .; j_call: TRBJ2-4; clone_size: .; v_call: TRBV7-9; cdr3_aa: CASSLVMSQGKNIQYF; cdr3_nt: TGTGCCAGCAGCTTAGTTATGTCTCAGGGGAAAAACATTCAGTACTTC
cdr3_length: 14; d_call: .; j_call: TRBJ1-5; clone_size: .; v_call: TRBV2; cdr3_aa: CASSEAGGNKPQHF; cdr3_nt: TGTGCCAGCAGTGAAGCGGGGGGAAACAAGCCCCAGCATTTT
cdr3_length: 14; d_call: .; j_call: TRBJ2-7; clone_size: .; v_call: TRBV7-2; cdr3_aa: CASSLDPGFYEQYF; cdr3_nt: TGTGCCAGCAGCTTAGATCCGGGGTTCTACGAGCAGTACTTC